The 22 T cell receptor beta chains below were found in one sample sequenced in a study of beta chain features in type 1 diabetes. These receptors have no known antigen. The sequenced template was cDNA made from the entire isolated RNA. Data came from immunoSEQ multiplex PCR; TCRdb stores just in-frame clones and leaves some out. The sample records 330,000 or so clones, about 12% being singletons. Study-wide findings and caveats: A moderate, significant TCRB CDR3 shortening appeared in type 1 diabetes across four CD4+ subsets.

Sequenced input: naive CD4+ T cells from blood. The receptors originated from a woman aged 18-35 years with type 1 diabetes.

The chain joins TRBV5-4 to TRBJ2-3; TRBD2 matches 13 bases. Trimming cost V 4 bases and J 4 bases; bases outside gene matches: 6. CDR1 is SGHNT, CDR2 YYREEE, per germline (reference sequence). This CDR3 has 16 residues. CDR3 coding DNA: TGTGCCAGCAGCCCTGGACTAGCGGGAGTCTCAGATACGCAGTATTTT. It yields the protein CASSPGLAGVSDTQYF. The variable domain in full, completed from reference TRBV5-4 and TRBJ2-3, reads ETGVTQSPTHLIKTRGQQVTLRCSSQSGHNTVSWYQQALGQGPQFIFQYYREEENGRGNFPPRFSGLQFPNYSSELNVNALELDDSALYLCASSPGLAGVSDTQYFGPGTRLTVL.

V and J are TRBV18 and TRBJ1-5; weak D call: TRBD1 (6 bases). The germline V and J ends were trimmed by 4 bases and 3 bases, with 13 bases remaining between them. Germline-derived CDR1 and CDR2 are KGHSH and LQKENI. The CDR3 is made up of 15 amino acids. CDR3 residues: CASSLGTGFNQPQHF. CDR3 in DNA: TGTGCCAGCTCACTGGGAACAGGGTTCAATCAGCCCCAGCATTTT.

This clone showed up just a few times. This rearrangement joins TRBV14 to TRBJ1-2, with 7 positions matching TRBD1. This CDR3 has 13 amino acids. The J segment lost 6 bases and the V segment lost 6 bases, leaving 7 bases of the junction unmatched. Germline CDR1 reads SGHDN; CDR2 reads FVKESK. The CDR3 coding sequence is TGTGCCAGCAGACCCGCAGGGGGTCATGGCTACACCTTC. Residues: CASRPAGGHGYTF.

The chain links TRBV29-1 to TRBJ2-7; 7 nucleotides line up with TRBD1. The germline gives CDR1 SQVTM, CDR2 ANQGSEA. There are 13 residues in the CDR3. V lost 6 bases to trimming and J lost 2 bases; unmatched junction nucleotides: 7. CDR3 residues: CSVIQGMTYEQYF. CDR3 sequence (DNA): TGCAGCGTGATACAGGGGATGACCTACGAGCAGTACTTC.

This clone has only a few counts. The rearrangement links TRBV11-2 to TRBJ2-6; 7 nucleotides line up with TRBD1. Germline values: CDR1 SGHAT, CDR2 FQNNGV. This CDR3 has 18 residues. Losses at the gene ends were 6 bases for V and 0 bases for J; bases not matched to a gene: 11. The CDR3 here is CASRPRQGLPSGANVLTF. The DNA for the CDR3 is TGTGCCAGCAGACCTAGACAGGGCTTGCCCTCTGGGGCCAACGTCCTGACTTTC.

This clone was seen a handful of times. The V call is TRBV9, the J call TRBJ1-1; possible D gene TRBD1, 5 bases. The germline V gene has CDR1 SGDLS and CDR2 YYNGEE. Trimming removed 2 bases at V and 9 bases at J, with 14 bases between. The CDR3 runs to 13 residues. The CDR3 region is CASSVLGDSKAFF. CDR3 sequence (DNA): TGTGCCAGCAGCGTCCTTGGGGACTCAAAAGCTTTCTTT.

This clone has a handful of counts. This sequence joins TRBV5-1 and TRBJ2-1; 11 bases are a match to TRBD2. Trimming removed 5 bases from V and 5 bases from J; junction bases left unmatched: 6. The germline gives CDR1 SGHRS, CDR2 YFSETQ. The CDR3 totals 15 residues. The CDR3 sequence: CASRALAGGHNEQFF. The CDR3 DNA reads as TGCGCCAGCAGGGCCCTAGCGGGGGGACACAATGAGCAGTTCTTC.

The genes are TRBV13 and TRBJ1-1; D is possibly TRBD1 (5 bases). V shed 0 bases and J shed 7 bases, with 12 bases lying between them. The germline V gene has CDR1 PRHDT and CDR2 FYEKMQ (reference sequence). This CDR3 has 14 residues. CDR3 protein: CASSLGAGRIEAFF. CDR3 sequence (DNA): TGTGCCAGCAGCTTAGGCGCGGGACGGATTGAAGCTTTCTTT.

There are a few counts of this clone. The chain has TRBV4-3 and TRBJ2-2, with a weak D call TRBD2 (5 bases). V was pared by 1 base and J by 2 bases, with 14 bases between. CDR1 is LGHNA, CDR2 YSLEER, per germline. This CDR3 region has 17 residues. The CDR3 region is CASSQAWETFNTGELFF. The CDR3 DNA reads TGCGCCAGCAGCCAAGCTTGGGAGACTTTTAACACCGGGGAGCTGTTTTTT.

This clone was observed a handful of times. This sequence joins TRBV4-1 and TRBJ2-7, with D possibly TRBD1 on 6 matching bases. Trimming took off 4 bases at V and 2 bases at J, with 9 bases between the two ends. Per the germline V gene, CDR1 is MGHRA and CDR2 is YSYEKL. The CDR3 contains 13 residues. The CDR3 region has the DNA TGCGCCAGCAGCCGACAGGCGCCCTACGAGCAGTACTTC. Residues: CASSRQAPYEQYF.

This clone turned up a few times. CDR3 bases: TGTGCCAGCAGCCGATTTTTAGCGGGGGGGCGACCAGATACGCAGTATTTT. Encoded protein: CASSRFLAGGRPDTQYF. The chain employs TRBV5-4 and TRBJ2-3, with TRBD2 matching 11 bases. Losses at the gene ends were 4 bases for V and 4 bases for J; bases not matched to a gene: 11. This CDR3 comprises 17 residues. Germline V gene lookup returns CDR1 SGHNT and CDR2 YYREEE (reference sequence).

The chain employs TRBV25-1 and TRBJ1-6; D is possibly TRBD1 (6 bases). Looked up from germline, CDR1 is MGHDK and CDR2 is SYGVNS. Trimming removed 5 bases from V and 3 bases from J, with 8 bases in between. The CDR3 covers 14 residues. Here the CDR3 reads CASSKDSYNSPLHF. DNA of the CDR3: TGTGCCAGCAGTAAGGACAGCTATAATTCACCCCTCCACTTT.

This clone was found a few times. The chain joins TRBV11-2 to TRBJ2-7, with 8 positions matching TRBD2. The CDR3 is made up of 15 amino acids. V lost 5 bases, J lost 4 bases, and 10 bases stayed unmatched. Germline V gene lookup returns CDR1 SGHAT and CDR2 FQNNGV. CDR3 sequence (DNA): TGTGCCAGCAGCCCCTTGAGCGGGAGATGGTACGAGCAGTACTTC. Its translation is CASSPLSGRWYEQYF.

This chain connects TRBV15 to TRBJ2-3; D is unresolved. CDR1 and CDR2 (germline): LNHNV, YYDKDF (reference sequence). The CDR3 consists of 17 residues. The germline V and J ends were trimmed by 5 bases and 3 bases, with 21 bases remaining between them. The CDR3 loop reads CATSPRRLGHGTDTQYF. The CDR3 DNA is TGTGCCACCAGCCCCCGTCGGTTAGGCCACGGGACAGATACGCAGTATTTT.

This clone has just a few counts. J is TRBJ1-5 and V is TRBV6-6; D not certain. CDR3 length: 12 residues. The germline V gene encodes CDR1 MNHNY and CDR2 SVGAGI (reference sequence). V was cut by 7 bases and J by 4 bases, with 8 bases left in between. The CDR3 DNA is TGTGCCAGCACTTCGGGGAATCAGCCCCAGCATTTT. It yields the protein CASTSGNQPQHF.

This clone came up a few times. The chain carries TRBV6-1 and TRBJ1-5; D is unclear. This CDR3 region has 14 residues. Germline CDR1 is MNHNS and CDR2 is SASEGT. V was shortened by 8 bases and J by 2 bases, with 13 bases between the two germline ends. The CDR3 DNA reads TGTGCCAGCCTGGGCCGCGTAGGCAATCAGCCCCAGCATTTT. This codes for CASLGRVGNQPQHF.

This clone was counted only a few times. CDR3 sequence reads: CASSLAAGVFAYEQYF. The CDR3 region has the DNA TGCGCCAGCAGCTTGGCGGCGGGAGTATTCGCCTACGAGCAGTACTTC. This chain links TRBV5-1 with TRBJ2-7; 7 bases agree with TRBD2. Germline V CDR1 and CDR2: SGHRS, YFSETQ. The CDR3 contains 16 residues. V dropped 0 bases and J dropped 2; count of bases not matched to a gene: 8.

This chain joins TRBV4-3 and TRBJ2-1, with D perhaps TRBD1 (6 bases). The CDR3 has 13 amino acids. V was clipped by 1 base and J by 9 bases, with 10 bases between them. Germline CDR1 is LGHNA and CDR2 is YSLEER. The CDR3 coding sequence is TGCGCCAGCAGCCAAGGGGAAGGGGGTGAGCAGTTCTTC. Translating gives CASSQGEGGEQFF.

There are a few counts of this clone. The chain joins TRBV30 to TRBJ2-7, with TRBD2 identical over 9 bases. V lost 2 bases to trimming and J lost 0 bases; unmatched junction nucleotides: 8. CDR1 and CDR2 from the germline V gene are GTSNPN and SVGIG (reference sequence). The CDR3 covers 16 residues. The CDR3 sequence is CAWSIDRTSVSYEQYF. The CDR3 DNA follows: TGTGCCTGGAGTATCGACCGGACTAGCGTCTCCTACGAGCAGTACTTC.

This clone turned up a few times. The rearrangement links TRBV28 to TRBJ2-7, with D perhaps matching TRBD2 (6 bases). Deletions cut 3 bases from V and 3 bases from J, with 9 bases between. CDR1 is MDHEN, CDR2 SYDVKM, per germline. The CDR3 has 13 amino acids. CDR3 nucleotide sequence: TGTGCCAGCAGTTTGGAGGGATTCTACGAGCAGTACTTC. This gives the protein CASSLEGFYEQYF.

This chain links TRBV27 with TRBJ2-3; D gene uncertain. CDR1 is MNHEY, CDR2 SMNVEV, per germline (reference sequence). V lost 0 bases and J 8 bases, leaving 6 bases between the germline ends. The CDR3 spans 12 residues. The CDR3 nucleotides are TGTGCCAGCAGTTTATCCGGAGTTACGCAGTATTTT. Its translation: CASSLSGVTQYF.

This clone has just a few counts. This rearrangement joins TRBV7-9 to TRBJ1-1; D gene uncertain. Trimming removed 5 bases at V and 1 base at J, with 8 bases between. Germline assignment: CDR1 SEHNR and CDR2 FQNEAQ (reference sequence). The CDR3 contains 13 residues. CDR3 loop: CASSAAENTEAFF. The CDR3 DNA sequence: TGTGCCAGCAGCGCCGCGGAGAACACTGAAGCTTTCTTT.